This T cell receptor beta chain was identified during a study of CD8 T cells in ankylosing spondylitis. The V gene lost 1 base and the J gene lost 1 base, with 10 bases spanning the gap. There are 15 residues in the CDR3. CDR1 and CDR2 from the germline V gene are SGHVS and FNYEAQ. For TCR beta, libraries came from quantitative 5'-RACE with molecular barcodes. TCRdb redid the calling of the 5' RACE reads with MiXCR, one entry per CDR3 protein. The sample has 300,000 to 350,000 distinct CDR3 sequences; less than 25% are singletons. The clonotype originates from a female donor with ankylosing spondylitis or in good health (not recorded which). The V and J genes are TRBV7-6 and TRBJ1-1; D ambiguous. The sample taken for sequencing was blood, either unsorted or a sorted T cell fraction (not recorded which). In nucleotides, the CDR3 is TGTGCCAGCAGCTTAGGCGTAGGAGAGAACACTGAAGCTTTCTTT. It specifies CASSLGVGENTEAFF. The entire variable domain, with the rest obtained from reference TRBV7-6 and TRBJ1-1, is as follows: GAGVSQSPRYKVTKRGQDVALRCDPISGHVSLYWYRQALGQGPEFLTYFNYEAQQDKSGLPNDRFSAERPEGSISTLTIQRTEQRDSAMYRCASSLGVGENTEAFFGQGTRLTVV.